This T cell receptor (beta chain) comes out of a study of identical twins. Overall study findings and caveats: Among monozygotic twins, out-of-frame TCR alpha sharing exceeded what models predicted. Conclusions were drawn cross-sectionally by statistical analysis, without following the same donors. Abundant cord blood beta clonotypes carried fewer insertions; memory repertoires showed none.

A universal primer site arose from template switching, and cDNA bore unique molecular identifiers. Via MiXCR, TCRdb re-called the 5' RACE reads, giving one row per CDR3 protein. The sample shows roughly 260,000 distinct CDR3 sequences, about 14% of them seen only once. This clonotype was counted at least ten times. Antigen unknown. The CDR3 length is 13 residues. V was pared by 1 base and J by 3 bases, with 4 bases between. The TCR was taken from a woman aged 18 to 35 in good health. The chain has TRBV12-3 or TRBV12-4 and TRBJ1-3; D not certain. The sample taken for sequencing was memory (CD45RO+) T cells sorted from blood. DNA for the CDR3: TGTGCCAGCAGTTTAGGCCGTGGAAACACCATATATTTT. Translation: CASSLGRGNTIYF.